The 20 T cell receptor beta chains below were found in one sample sequenced in a study of blood T cell repertoires in COVID-19. The method was immunoSEQ multiplex PCR; TCRdb's version includes in-frame clones alone and lacks a portion of them. The table lists about 210,000 clones, 84% of them singletons. Sequencing input: peripheral blood. The receptors were gathered from a man aged 50-60 years with active or convalescent COVID-19.

This sequence joins TRBV5-1 and TRBJ2-2; D uncertain. CDR3 length: 12 amino acids. V was cut by 1 base and J by 8 bases, with 6 bases left in between. CDR1 is SGHRS, CDR2 YFSETQ, per germline. In nucleotides, the CDR3 is TGCGCCAGCAGCTTGATTCCGGGGGAGCTGTTTTTT. Its protein product is CASSLIPGELFF.

The chain couples TRBV23-1 to TRBJ2-7, with 7 bases aligning to TRBD2. TRBV23-1 is given ORF status, its function remaining uncertain. Germline trimming cut 3 bases from V and 1 base from J; bases unmatched to any gene: 6. This CDR3 has 15 residues. CDR3 region: CASSHPPGGSYEQYV. The CDR3 bases are TGCGCCAGCAGTCACCCCCCCGGGGGGTCCTACGAGCAGTACGTC.

This chain links TRBV4-2 with TRBJ2-5; 9 bases are shared with TRBD2. Germline V CDR1 and CDR2: LGHNA, YNFKEQ. Germline trimming cut 1 base from V and 5 bases from J; bases unmatched to any gene: 8. The CDR3 extends over 16 amino acids. CDR3 residues: CASSQGRTSGRETQYF. The CDR3 DNA is TGTGCCAGCAGCCAAGGACGCACTAGCGGGCGGGAGACCCAGTACTTC.

The gene calls are TRBV27 and TRBJ2-7; TRBD1 agrees at 7 bases. CDR1 MNHEY and CDR2 SMNVEV come from the germline V gene (reference sequence). Trimming removed 5 bases from V and 7 bases from J; junction bases left unmatched: 14. The CDR3 runs 15 residues. CDR3 region: CASSPRPGDSWEQYF. The CDR3 DNA is TGTGCCAGCAGTCCACGTCCCGGGGACAGTTGGGAGCAGTACTTC.

The gene calls are TRBV4-3 and TRBJ1-2, with D maybe TRBD1 (5 bases). The CDR3 length is 14 residues. V dropped 2 bases and J dropped 7 bases, with 14 bases sitting between them. Germline V CDR1 and CDR2: LGHNA, YSLEER. CDR3 bases: TGCGCCAGCAGCCAACACCCGGGGGTTGGTGGCTACACCTTC. The encoded protein is CASSQHPGVGGYTF.

The chain couples TRBV6-5 to TRBJ2-2; D remains unclear. CDR3 size: 14 residues. From germline, CDR1 is MNHEY and CDR2 SVGAGI. The V end lost 6 bases, the J end lost 0 bases, and 8 bases lay between the germline ends. CDR3 DNA sequence: TGTGCCAGCAGGAGACAAACGAACACCGGGGAGCTGTTTTTT. It translates to CASRRQTNTGELFF.

V and J are TRBV5-4 and TRBJ1-2; 7 bases fit TRBD1. V lost 1 base, J lost 8 bases, and 8 bases stayed unmatched. The CDR3 extends over 14 amino acids. The germline V gene has CDR1 SGHNT and CDR2 YYREEE (reference sequence). CDR3 sequence (DNA): TGTGCCAGCAGCTTGATGGGACAGACGAGGGGCTACACCTTC. It yields the protein CASSLMGQTRGYTF.

The V gene is TRBV12-5, the J gene TRBJ1-2, with D uncertain. Trimming cost V 5 bases and J 3 bases, with 10 bases left between them. CDR3 length equals 13 residues. From germline, CDR1 is LGHNT and CDR2 FRNRAP. The CDR3 reads CASGGDGYYGYTF. The CDR3 DNA follows: TGTGCTAGTGGTGGAGACGGCTACTATGGCTACACCTTC. The full variable domain, in which reference TRBV12-5 and TRBJ1-2 provide the parts outside the CDR3, is DARVTQTPRHKVTEMGQEVTMRCQPILGHNTVFWYRQTMMQGLELLAYFRNRAPLDDSGMPKDRFSAEMPDATLATLKIQPSEPRDSAVYFCASGGDGYYGYTFGSGTRLTVV.

The chain uses TRBV7-9 and TRBJ2-3; 7 bases agree with TRBD1. Germline lookup yields CDR1 SEHNR and CDR2 FQNEAQ (reference sequence). Germline trimming cut 4 bases from V and 13 bases from J; bases unmatched to any gene: 14. This CDR3 comprises 14 residues. Here the CDR3 DNA reads TGTGCCAGCAGCTCCGACAGGGACCGTGCATCGGAGTATTTT. Amino acids: CASSSDRDRASEYF.

This rearrangement joins TRBV2 to TRBJ1-2, with D possibly being TRBD1 (5 bases). The ends were cut back, 3 bases at V and 0 bases at J, with 8 bases in the middle. This CDR3 comprises 14 residues. From germline, CDR1 is SNHLY and CDR2 FYNNEI. The CDR3 sequence: CASSESGANYGYTF. The CDR3 bases are TGTGCCAGCAGTGAGTCGGGGGCTAACTATGGCTACACCTTC.

Here the CDR3 DNA reads TGTGCCAGCAGCACGCCCTCGTCCAGGGGCTCCACAGATACGCAGTATTTT. Translated, it gives CASSTPSSRGSTDTQYF. This chain joins TRBV6-2 or TRBV6-3 and TRBJ2-3, with D possibly being TRBD1 (6 bases). The CDR3 consists of 17 residues. The germline V and J ends were trimmed by 6 bases and 2 bases, with 21 bases remaining between them. Per germline, CDR1 MNHEY and CDR2 SVGEGT.

The J gene is TRBJ2-1, the V gene TRBV28; possible D gene TRBD2, 6 bases. Trimming cost V 7 bases and J 1 base, with 11 bases left between them. The CDR3 extends over 14 amino acids. Looked up from germline, CDR1 is MDHEN and CDR2 is SYDVKM. The CDR3 loop is CASTGSLSYNEQFF. The CDR3 region has the DNA TGTGCCAGCACCGGGAGTTTGTCCTACAATGAGCAGTTCTTC.

Notes on this clone: The junction departs from the called germline gene at one end, perhaps through a read error. The gene calls are TRBV27 and TRBJ2-1, with 12 bases identical to TRBD2. The CDR3 has 14 amino acids. Germline V CDR1 and CDR2: MNHEY, SMNVEV (reference sequence). The DNA of the CDR3 is TGTGCCAGCAGTAAGATAGCGACTAGCGGGAGATCGGTCTTC. This encodes CASSKIATSGRSVF.

The rearrangement joins TRBV7-3 to TRBJ2-1, with a possible D match to TRBD2 (5 bases). The CDR3 is 13 amino acids. With 2 bases removed from V and 5 bases from J, the gap between germline ends came to 7 bases. Germline CDR1 SGHTA, CDR2 FQGTGA. CDR3 nucleotides: TGTGCCAGCAGCTTACTCGGGAACAATGAGCAGTTCTTC. It specifies CASSLLGNNEQFF.

This clone was seen only a few times. V is TRBV5-4 and J is TRBJ2-4; 16 nucleotides align to TRBD2. From germline, CDR1 is SGHNT and CDR2 YYREEE (reference sequence). V shed 4 bases and J 8 bases; nucleotides not matched to a gene: 6. The CDR3 covers 16 residues. This CDR3 reads CASSPGTSGGAYIQYF. CDR3 bases: TGTGCCAGCAGCCCTGGGACTAGCGGGGGGGCGTACATTCAGTACTTC. The complete variable domain, with remaining parts taken from reference TRBV5-4 and TRBJ2-4, reads ETGVTQSPTHLIKTRGQQVTLRCSSQSGHNTVSWYQQALGQGPQFIFQYYREEENGRGNFPPRFSGLQFPNYSSELNVNALELDDSALYLCASSPGTSGGAYIQYFGAGTRLSVL.

The chain couples TRBV18 to TRBJ1-1; 7 nucleotides align to TRBD1. This CDR3 spans 17 amino acids. The ends lost 3 bases at V and 5 bases at J; junction bases unmatched: 15. Germline CDR1 reads KGHSH; CDR2 reads LQKENI. CDR3: CASSPLEREQGGTEAFF. The CDR3 nucleotides are TGTGCCAGCTCACCTCTTGAGAGGGAGCAGGGGGGAACTGAAGCTTTCTTT.

The chain combines TRBV28 with TRBJ1-5; TRBD1 is a possible D gene (6 bases). V lost 7 bases, J lost 0 bases, and 19 bases lay in between. Germline values: CDR1 MDHEN, CDR2 SYDVKM. This CDR3 comprises 17 residues. CDR3 in DNA: TGTGCCAGCATTAACTGGGAGGGGGGAAATAGCAATCAGCCCCAGCATTTT. This encodes CASINWEGGNSNQPQHF.

CDR3 DNA sequence: TGCGCCAGCAGCCACCCCTTAGCACCCCTCCACTTT. It translates to CASSHPLAPLHF. This chain links TRBV4-1 with TRBJ1-6; no definite D call. This CDR3 has 12 residues. Per germline, CDR1 MGHRA and CDR2 YSYEKL. The germline V and J ends were trimmed by 3 bases and 11 bases, with 8 bases remaining between them.

This clone turned up a few times. The chain is built from TRBV3-1 (or the pseudogene TRBV3-2) and TRBJ2-7; D is uncertain. This CDR3 is built from 14 residues. CDR1 is LGHDT and CDR2 is YNNKEL in the germline V gene (reference sequence). Trimming stripped 0 bases from V and 6 bases from J, with 12 bases between. The CDR3, as DNA: TGTGCCAGCAGCCAAGAAATGTTAGAGTGCGAGCAGTACTTC. It codes for CASSQEMLECEQYF.

The chain joins TRBV5-6 to TRBJ2-3, with D possibly TRBD1 on 5 matching bases. In germline, CDR1 is SGHDT, CDR2 YYEEEE. This CDR3 is built from 14 residues. The germline V and J ends were trimmed by 2 bases and 6 bases, with 13 bases remaining between them. This CDR3 reads CASSLRGFGDTQYF. The CDR3 DNA follows: TGTGCCAGCAGCTTAAGGGGCTTCGGGGATACGCAGTATTTT.